These 17 T cell receptor beta chains originate from one sample sequenced in a study of post-analysis software for immune sequencing data. Findings and caveats of the study: Relative to controls, patients had five TRBV segments at higher frequency, with TRBV5-6, TRBV5-1 and TRBV20-1 among these.

Which antigens these TCRs recognize remains unknown. Carried by the TCR beta cDNA libraries were unique molecular identifiers. TCRdb analysed the PCR reads with MiXCR anew, one entry per CDR3 protein. The sample includes 820,000 or so distinct CDR3 sequences, roughly 50% seen only once; the top ten take 4.6%. The sequenced material came from blood. The receptor source for this set is a girl between 10 and 17 years old with multiple sclerosis.

This clonotype came up once. At one boundary the junction diverges from the germline segment, which might be a read error. The chain couples TRBV29-1 to TRBJ1-2; a weak D match, TRBD1 (6 bases). This CDR3 has 11 residues. From germline, CDR1 is SQVTM and CDR2 ANQGSEA. The CDR3 loop reads CSVWAGDGHTF. The DNA of the CDR3 is TGCAGCGTTTGGGCAGGGGATGGCCACACCTTC. The full variable domain, rest sourced from reference TRBV29-1 and TRBJ1-2, is SAVISQKPSRDICQRGTSLTIQCQVDSQVTMMFWYRQQPGQSLTLIATANQGSEATYESGFVIDKFPISRPNLTFSTLTVSNMSPEDSSIYLCSVWAGDGHTFGSGTRLTVV.

This chain connects TRBV20-1 to TRBJ2-4, with D possibly TRBD1 on 6 matching bases. The germline V gene encodes CDR1 DFQATT and CDR2 SNEGSKA (reference sequence). Trimming took off 4 bases at V and 9 bases at J, with 19 bases between the two ends. The CDR3 has 14 residues. Here the CDR3 DNA reads TGCAGTGCTAAGAGGGGACGGGACAAGGTCATTCAGTACTTC. It codes for CSAKRGRDKVIQYF.

V and J are TRBV10-3 and TRBJ1-6; maybe TRBD1 (5 bases). CDR3 length equals 13 residues. The V gene lost 8 bases and the J gene lost 8 bases, with 13 bases spanning the gap. The V gene's germline CDR1 is ENHRY and CDR2 SYGVKD. The CDR3 loop is CAIGRQGDSPLHF. The CDR3 bases are TGTGCCATCGGTCGGCAGGGCGATTCACCCCTCCACTTT.

This clonotype was seen a few times. J is TRBJ2-3 and V is TRBV20-1, with TRBD2 matching 11 bases. Trimming removed 4 bases from V and 2 bases from J; junction bases left unmatched: 5. Germline CDR1 reads DFQATT; CDR2 reads SNEGSKA (reference sequence). The CDR3 consists of 15 residues. The CDR3 loop is CSAKGTSGYTDTQYF. The CDR3 bases are TGCAGTGCTAAGGGGACTAGCGGTTACACAGATACGCAGTATTTT.

The genes are TRBV20-1 and TRBJ2-6, with D maybe TRBD2 (5 bases). Trimming pared 5 bases from V and 2 bases from J, leaving 13 bases between. Germline lookup yields CDR1 DFQATT and CDR2 SNEGSKA (reference sequence). The length of the CDR3 is 15 residues. This chain's CDR3 is CSAFHPGTGANVLTF. CDR3 in DNA: TGCAGTGCTTTTCATCCGGGGACTGGGGCCAACGTCCTGACTTTC.

The gene calls are TRBV6-6 and TRBJ2-7, with 8 bases identical to TRBD1. The CDR3 extends over 16 amino acids. Per the germline V gene, CDR1 is MNHNY and CDR2 is SVGAGI (reference sequence). With 6 bases clipped from V and 5 bases from J, the junction kept 15 bases outside the gene matches. The CDR3 sequence is CASSPQPRTGQDEQYF. In nucleotides, the CDR3 is TGTGCCAGCAGCCCTCAACCCAGGACAGGGCAAGACGAGCAGTACTTC.

This clonotype was seen a handful of times. The V call is TRBV11-2, the J call TRBJ2-1; the D gene could be TRBD1 or TRBD2 (6 bases each). V was trimmed by 4 bases and J by 5 bases, leaving 18 bases between them. The CDR3 extends over 16 amino acids. Germline CDR1 and CDR2: SGHAT and FQNNGV. CDR3 protein: CASSWGAAGSNNEQFF. The CDR3 DNA is TGTGCCAGCAGCTGGGGGGCGGCGGGAAGTAACAATGAGCAGTTCTTC.

In this sample, this clonotype is medium-sized. The rearrangement uses TRBV5-1 and TRBJ2-7; 8 nucleotides match TRBD1. This CDR3 comprises 16 residues. The trim removed 0 bases at V and 6 bases at J, leaving 11 bases unmatched. CDR1 and CDR2 from the germline V gene are SGHRS and YFSETQ. For the CDR3, the DNA is TGCGCCAGCAGCTTGGTGTTGGACAGGGACGGAAGCGAGCAGTACTTC. Translating it yields CASSLVLDRDGSEQYF. Combining the CDR3 with reference TRBV5-1 and TRBJ2-7 gives the whole variable domain KAGVTQTPRYLIKTRGQQVTLSCSPISGHRSVSWYQQTPGQGLQFLFEYFSETQRNKGNFPGRFSGRQFSNSRSEMNVSTLELGDSALYLCASSLVLDRDGSEQYFGPGTRLTVT.

The chain uses TRBV10-3 and TRBJ2-7; D gene ambiguous. Trimming took 4 bases from V and 1 from J, leaving 8 bases between them. This CDR3 comprises 13 residues. Germline assignment: CDR1 ENHRY and CDR2 SYGVKD. The CDR3, as DNA: TGTGCCATCAGTGTCGAAGTTTCCTACGAGCAGTACTTC. Translating gives CAISVEVSYEQYF.

The table lists this clonotype with a count of one. The chain has TRBV7-6 and TRBJ2-7; D not certain. V dropped 11 bases and J dropped 7 bases, with 24 bases sitting between them. Germline loops: CDR1 SGHVS, CDR2 FNYEAQ. The CDR3 length is 14 residues. The CDR3 is CAVRPGFTYNEQYF. CDR3 in DNA: TGTGCCGTACGGCCAGGTTTCACTTACAATGAGCAGTACTTC.

The rearrangement joins TRBV7-2 to TRBJ2-1; 10 bases fit TRBD2. CDR1 is SGHTA, CDR2 FQGNSA, per germline. The V gene end was trimmed by 3 bases and the J gene end by 10 bases; junction bases not matched to a gene: 6. The CDR3 extends over 14 amino acids. The CDR3 nucleotides are TGTGCCAGCAGCTTGGCTAGCGGGGGTACCGAGCAGTTCTTC. Protein: CASSLASGGTEQFF.

To note about this clonotype: A read error may produce the germline difference seen at one junction end. The V gene is TRBV6-5, the J gene TRBJ2-4; tentatively, D is TRBD2 (6 bases). The CDR3 has 11 residues. CDR1 is MNHEY, CDR2 SVGAGI, per germline. CDR3 protein: CASSYLGGEYF. The CDR3 bases are TGTGCCAGCAGCTACTTGGGCGGGGAGTACTTC.

The chain is built from TRBV5-1 and TRBJ2-5; 15 positions match TRBD2. Trimming cost V 3 bases and J 6 bases; bases outside gene matches: 12. CDR3 length: 18 amino acids. CDR1 and CDR2 from the germline V gene are SGHRS and YFSETQ. The CDR3 spells CASSYLPPGLAGGKTQYF. In nucleotides, the CDR3 is TGCGCCAGCAGCTACCTCCCACCGGGACTAGCGGGAGGAAAGACCCAGTACTTC.

This sequence joins TRBV9 and TRBJ2-1; no clear D. Trimming removed 0 bases from V and 6 bases from J, with 10 bases in between. Per the germline V gene, CDR1 is SGDLS and CDR2 is YYNGEE. CDR3 size: 14 residues. The CDR3 DNA reads TGTGCCAGCAGCGTAGCCCAGAGGTCCAATGAGCAGTTCTTC. Translated, it gives CASSVAQRSNEQFF. Based on the CDR3 plus reference TRBV9 and TRBJ2-1, the full variable domain is DSGVTQTPKHLITATGQRVTLRCSPRSGDLSVYWYQQSLDQGLQFLIQYYNGEERAKGNILERFSAQQFPDLHSELNLSSLELGDSALYFCASSVAQRSNEQFFGPGTRLTVL.

This sequence joins TRBV5-1 and TRBJ2-3; perhaps D is TRBD1 or TRBD2 (5 bases each). Germline V lookup: CDR1 SGHRS, CDR2 YFSETQ. This CDR3 region has 14 residues. The V gene lost 2 bases and the J gene lost 4 bases, with 11 bases spanning the gap. The CDR3, as DNA: TGCGCCAGCAGCTTACGGGGCACTTCAGATACGCAGTATTTT. Translated: CASSLRGTSDTQYF.

The V call is TRBV18, the J call TRBJ2-7; TRBD1 aligns across 8 bases. The DNA matches TRBJ2-5 better at its end, which makes the J call doubtful. Germline loops: CDR1 KGHSH, CDR2 LQKENI. The CDR3 is 16 amino acids. CDR3 residues: CASSNQGAPHVETQYF. CDR3 nucleotides: TGTGCCAGCTCAAATCAGGGGGCGCCCCACGTGGAGACCCAGTACTTC.

This rearrangement joins TRBV4-1 to TRBJ2-5, with D perhaps assigned TRBD1 or TRBD2 (5 bases each). The better agreement between TRBJ2-7 and the DNA end casts doubt on the J call. The CDR3 contains 16 residues. CDR1 is MGHRA and CDR2 is YSYEKL in the germline V gene. Here the CDR3 DNA reads TGCGCCAGCAGCCCAGGCATCGAGGGGTACATATACGAGCAGTACTTC. Translated: CASSPGIEGYIYEQYF.